This T cell receptor beta chain was retrieved from a study of CD8+ T cells in alopecia areata. Study summary: Twice a day, 5 to 10 mg of oral tofacitinib was administered to treated patients.

The germline CDR1 and CDR2 sequences are ENHRY and SYGVKD. Trimming left V 4 bases short and J 2 bases short, with 3 bases between. This CDR3 has 11 residues. Lesional scalp punch biopsies and peripheral blood were collected from alopecia areata patients. RNA was extracted and reverse transcribed into cDNA as the sequencing template. Only in-frame clones appear in the TCRdb table, and some are missing; sequencing was by immunoSEQ multiplex PCR. The sample consists of 100,000 to 150,000 clones, roughly three fifths of them appearing once. Overall study findings and caveats: Scalp lesions, especially in alopecia totalis/universalis, had higher clonality than normal scalp.

Remarks on this clone: What it binds is unknown.

This sequence was found in a human donor with alopecia areata. The J gene is TRBJ2-7, the V gene TRBV10-3, with D unclear. The sample consisted of CD4+ T cells sorted from blood, taken at week 0. CDR3 loop: CAISGAYEQYF. CDR3 in DNA: TGTGCCATCAGTGGGGCCTACGAGCAGTACTTC.